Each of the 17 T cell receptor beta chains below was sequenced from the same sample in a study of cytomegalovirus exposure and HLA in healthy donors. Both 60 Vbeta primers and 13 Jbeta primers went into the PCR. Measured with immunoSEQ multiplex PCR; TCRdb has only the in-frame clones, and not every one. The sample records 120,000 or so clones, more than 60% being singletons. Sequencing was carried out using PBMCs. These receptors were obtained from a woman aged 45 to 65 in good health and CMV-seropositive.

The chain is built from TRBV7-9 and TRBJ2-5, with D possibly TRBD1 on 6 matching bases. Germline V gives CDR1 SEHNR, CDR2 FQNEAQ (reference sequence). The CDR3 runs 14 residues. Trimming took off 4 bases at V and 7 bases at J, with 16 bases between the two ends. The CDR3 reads CASSSGTKEGTQYF. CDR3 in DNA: TGTGCCAGCAGCTCCGGGACAAAAGAAGGGACCCAGTACTTC.

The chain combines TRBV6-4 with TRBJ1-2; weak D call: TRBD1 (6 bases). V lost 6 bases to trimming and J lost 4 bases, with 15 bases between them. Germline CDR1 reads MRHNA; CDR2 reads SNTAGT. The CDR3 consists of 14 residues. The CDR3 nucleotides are TGTGCCAGCAGCACAGGGTTGTATTTCTATGGCTACACCTTC. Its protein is CASSTGLYFYGYTF.

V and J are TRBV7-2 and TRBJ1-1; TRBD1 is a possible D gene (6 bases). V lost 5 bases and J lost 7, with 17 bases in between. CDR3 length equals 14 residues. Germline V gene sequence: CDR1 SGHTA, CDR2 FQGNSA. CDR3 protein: CASSPGRGWGEAFF. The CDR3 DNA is TGTGCCAGCAGCCCGGGCAGGGGCTGGGGTGAAGCTTTCTTT. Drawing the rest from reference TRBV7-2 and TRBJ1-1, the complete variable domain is GAGVSQSPSNKVTEKGKDVELRCDPISGHTALYWYRQSLGQGLEFLIYFQGNSAPDKSGLPSDRFSAERTGGSVSTLTIQRTQQEDSAVYLCASSPGRGWGEAFFGQGTRLTVV.

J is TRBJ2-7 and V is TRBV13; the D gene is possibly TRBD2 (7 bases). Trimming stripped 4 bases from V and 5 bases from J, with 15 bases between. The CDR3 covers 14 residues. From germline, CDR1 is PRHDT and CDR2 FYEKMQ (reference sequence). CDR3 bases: TGTGCCAGCAGCTACCTAGGGGGGGCGGACGAGCAGTACTTC. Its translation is CASSYLGGADEQYF.

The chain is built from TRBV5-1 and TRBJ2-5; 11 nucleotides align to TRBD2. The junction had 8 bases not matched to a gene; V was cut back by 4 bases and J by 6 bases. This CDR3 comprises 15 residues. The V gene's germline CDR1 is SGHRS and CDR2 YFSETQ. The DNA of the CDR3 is TGCGCCAGCAGCCACGAACTAGCGGGAGAGCAGACCCAGTACTTC. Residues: CASSHELAGEQTQYF.

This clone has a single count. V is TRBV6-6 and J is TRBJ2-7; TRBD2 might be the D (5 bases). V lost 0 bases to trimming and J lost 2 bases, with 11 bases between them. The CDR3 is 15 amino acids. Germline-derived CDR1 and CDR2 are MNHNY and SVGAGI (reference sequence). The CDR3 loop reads CASSYSISGTYEQYF. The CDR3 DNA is TGTGCCAGCAGTTACTCGATCTCGGGGACCTACGAGCAGTACTTC.

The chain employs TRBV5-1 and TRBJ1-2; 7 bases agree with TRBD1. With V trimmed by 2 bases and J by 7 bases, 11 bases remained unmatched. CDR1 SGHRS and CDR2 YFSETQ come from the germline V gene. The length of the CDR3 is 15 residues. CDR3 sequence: CASSLGTEDRGGYTF. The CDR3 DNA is TGCGCCAGCAGCTTAGGGACAGAGGACCGGGGTGGCTACACCTTC.

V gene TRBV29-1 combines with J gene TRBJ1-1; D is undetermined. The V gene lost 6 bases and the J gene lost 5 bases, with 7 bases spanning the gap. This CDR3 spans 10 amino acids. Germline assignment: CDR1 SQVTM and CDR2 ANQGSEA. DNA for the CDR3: TGCAGCGTCGGGAGGACTGAAGCTTTCTTT. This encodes CSVGRTEAFF.

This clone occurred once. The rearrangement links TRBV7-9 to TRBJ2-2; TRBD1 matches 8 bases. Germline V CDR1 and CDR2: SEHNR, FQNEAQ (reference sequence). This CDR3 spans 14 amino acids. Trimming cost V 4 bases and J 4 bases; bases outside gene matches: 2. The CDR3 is CASSSGTGTGELFF. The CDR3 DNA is TGTGCCAGCAGCTCCGGGACAGGCACCGGGGAGCTGTTTTTT.

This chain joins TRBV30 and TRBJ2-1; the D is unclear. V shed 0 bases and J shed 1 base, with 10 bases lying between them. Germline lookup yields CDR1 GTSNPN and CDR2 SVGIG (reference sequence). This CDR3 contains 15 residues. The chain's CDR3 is CAWSVVLLSYNEQFF. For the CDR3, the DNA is TGTGCCTGGAGTGTAGTCCTTCTATCCTACAATGAGCAGTTCTTC.

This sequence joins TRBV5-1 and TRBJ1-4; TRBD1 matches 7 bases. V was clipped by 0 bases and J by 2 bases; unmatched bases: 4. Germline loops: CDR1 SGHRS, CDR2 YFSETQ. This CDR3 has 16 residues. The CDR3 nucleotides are TGCGCCAGCAGCTTGGCAGGGGGAACTACTAATGAAAAACTGTTTTTT. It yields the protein CASSLAGGTTNEKLFF.

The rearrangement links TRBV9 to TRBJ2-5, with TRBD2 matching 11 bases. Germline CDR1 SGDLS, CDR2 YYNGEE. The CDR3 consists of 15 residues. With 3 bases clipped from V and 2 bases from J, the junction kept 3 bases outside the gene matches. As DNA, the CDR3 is TGTGCCAGCAGCGGGACTAGCGGGCATCAAGAGACCCAGTACTTC. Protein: CASSGTSGHQETQYF.

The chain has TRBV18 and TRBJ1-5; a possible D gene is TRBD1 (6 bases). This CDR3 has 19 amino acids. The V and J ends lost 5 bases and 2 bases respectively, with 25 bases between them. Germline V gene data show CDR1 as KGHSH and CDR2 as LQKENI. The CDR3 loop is CASSSRVGGHSPGNQPQHF. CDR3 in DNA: TGTGCCAGCTCAAGCCGGGTAGGGGGTCATTCCCCAGGCAATCAGCCCCAGCATTTT.

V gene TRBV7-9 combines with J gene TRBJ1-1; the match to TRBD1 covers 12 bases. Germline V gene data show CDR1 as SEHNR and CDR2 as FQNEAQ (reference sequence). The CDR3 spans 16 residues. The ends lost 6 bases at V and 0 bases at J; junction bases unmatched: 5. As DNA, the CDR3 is TGTGCCAGCAGTACCGGGACAGGGGGCTTGAACACTGAAGCTTTCTTT. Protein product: CASSTGTGGLNTEAFF.

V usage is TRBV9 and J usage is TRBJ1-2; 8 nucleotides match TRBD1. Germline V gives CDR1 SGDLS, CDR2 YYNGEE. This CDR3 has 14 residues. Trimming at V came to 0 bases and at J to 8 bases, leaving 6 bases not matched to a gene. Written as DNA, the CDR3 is TGTGCCAGCAGCGTAGGGGACAGGCTGAGGGGCTACACCTTC. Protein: CASSVGDRLRGYTF. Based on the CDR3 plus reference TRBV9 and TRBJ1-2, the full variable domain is DSGVTQTPKHLITATGQRVTLRCSPRSGDLSVYWYQQSLDQGLQFLIQYYNGEERAKGNILERFSAQQFPDLHSELNLSSLELGDSALYFCASSVGDRLRGYTFGSGTRLTVV.

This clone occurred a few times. The CDR3 loop is CASSRGLGVNEQFF. CDR3 in DNA: TGTGCCAGTAGTAGGGGACTAGGCGTCAATGAGCAGTTCTTC. The gene calls are TRBV19 and TRBJ2-1; 8 nucleotides line up with TRBD2. This CDR3 contains 14 residues. With 4 bases clipped from V and 6 bases from J, the junction kept 5 bases outside the gene matches. In germline, CDR1 is LNHDA, CDR2 SQIVND (reference sequence).

CDR3 bases: TGCGCCAGCAGCTGGGACTCAAACACCGGGGAGCTGTTTTTT. Amino acid sequence: CASSWDSNTGELFF. The rearrangement uses TRBV5-1 and TRBJ2-2; weak D call: TRBD2 (6 bases). CDR1 is SGHRS, CDR2 YFSETQ, per germline. V lost 3 bases, J lost 2 bases, and 8 bases lay in between. The CDR3 runs 14 residues.